This paragraph covers one T cell receptor beta chain sequence. Its antigen target is currently unknown. Per-base qualities were not stored, and no clone one base away is much larger. TCRbeta CDR3 regions were amplified from genomic DNA by means of the immunoSEQ Assay, a bias-controlled multiplex PCR. The study's own analysis went as follows. The number of nucleated cells in each sample was estimated from the amplification of reference gene primers within the assay. To quantify the absolute abundance of each unique TCRbeta CDR3 rearrangement, sequence reads were collapsed and filtered. For each sample, productive Simpson clonality was calculated as the square root of Simpson's diversity index over productive rearrangements. TCRdb's version of the immuneACCESS table is confined to in-frame rearrangements and falls short of the full clone set. An unresolved V gene accounts for under half of the shortfall where checked; the remainder is of unknown origin. V and J calls and clone size are those listed in that table; D and trimming were worked out from the DNA. The sample table holds 250,000 to 400,000 clones, of which approximately 81% were seen once. Over 1.5% of the sample goes to the ten largest clones.

The data were obtained in a study of blood T cell repertoires in COVID-19 (dated by TCRdb to 2019 to 2021). Broadly, across the study: Collaborator samples came from the United States, Italy and Spain and covered acute and convalescent phases of COVID-19. The prospective study material was composed of cDNA or gDNA derived from T cells, B-cell-depleted T cells, or PBMCs. Subjects who had been exposed to COVID-19, were actively infected with it, or had recovered from it provided the deeply sampled blood TCRbeta repertoires that made up the dataset. The repertoires were released in a freely available public database meant as a resource for research on the immune response to SARS-CoV-2. The samples were drawn from two sources: the first 160 participants of the ongoing ImmuneRACE study, and some 1,300 subjects contributed by 6 global collaborators. A de-identified subject ID, COVID-19 status, age in years and sex were almost always included in the sample metadata. Where available, HLA class I and class II types were obtained from metadata supplied by the sample provider rather than from assay-based typing. Findings and caveats that apply to the study as a whole: The amount of clinical and demographic metadata varied by source and participant and was provided uncurated.

Measured from the cysteine to the phenylalanine, the CDR3 is 15 residues long. The entry retains the CDR3 DNA only, 45 bases that are in frame from base 1. As encoded in the germline V gene (reference sequence), CDR1 is LGHDT while CDR2 is YNNKEL. Relative to germline, V is 0 bases shorter and J is 8 bases shorter, with 16 bases between their ends. Participants in the prospective study were aged about 18 to 95 years, lived in under 30 United States geographic areas, and enrolled through a virtual design. To assign participants to cohorts, the prospective study relied on clinical history that participants themselves reported in a screening survey and a study questionnaire. Exposed participants had been in contact, within 2 weeks of entering the study, with a person who had a PCR-confirmed or clinician-diagnosed case of COVID-19. In the prospective study, whole blood, serum and a nasopharyngeal or oropharyngeal swab were collected from each participant by mobile phlebotomists. Additional blood draws and questionnaires over an approximately two-month period could optionally be provided by prospective study participants. Blood samples from the prospective study were shipped frozen or at room temperature prior to DNA extraction.

This sequence was found in a woman aged 25-40 years who had been exposed to COVID-19. Material: PBMCs or T cells enriched from blood (not recorded which). The chain was built from TRBV3-1 (or the pseudogene TRBV3-2) and TRBJ1-2; the D segment cannot be called with confidence. The CDR3 region has the sequence CASSQENLVRAGYTF. The bases read TGTGCCAGCAGCCAAGAAAATTTAGTGAGGGCGGGCTACACCTTC.